This T cell receptor (beta chain) was recorded in a study of CD8+ T cells in alopecia areata. Study-wide context: Scoring of severity for treated patients was based on percentage of affected scalp area.

In this sample, this clone turned up many times. Its specificity is not known. Whole-study results and caveats: In scalp samples, resident alphabeta T cells of normal skin are also sequenced.

Treatment described: oral pan-JAK inhibitor, 5-10 mg twice daily. Lesional scalp punch biopsies and peripheral blood came from alopecia areata patients. As the sequencing template, cDNA was produced by extracting RNA and reverse transcribing it. Produced via immunoSEQ multiplex PCR; TCRdb's table is partial and in-frame only. The sample contains about 220,000 clones, under 60% of which appear only once. V lost 6 bases and J lost 3; bases outside the gene matches: 8. The germline CDR1 and CDR2 sequences are MNHEY and SMNVEV (reference sequence). This CDR3 is built from 14 residues. The source material was CD4+ T cells sorted from blood, sampled at week 4, from a patient treated with tofacitinib. The chain combines TRBV27 with TRBJ2-7, with TRBD1 identical over 7 bases. The clonotype originates from a human donor with alopecia areata. The CDR3 DNA reads as TGTGCCAGCAGACAAGCGACAGGGATCTACGAGCAGTACTTC. It codes for CASRQATGIYEQYF.